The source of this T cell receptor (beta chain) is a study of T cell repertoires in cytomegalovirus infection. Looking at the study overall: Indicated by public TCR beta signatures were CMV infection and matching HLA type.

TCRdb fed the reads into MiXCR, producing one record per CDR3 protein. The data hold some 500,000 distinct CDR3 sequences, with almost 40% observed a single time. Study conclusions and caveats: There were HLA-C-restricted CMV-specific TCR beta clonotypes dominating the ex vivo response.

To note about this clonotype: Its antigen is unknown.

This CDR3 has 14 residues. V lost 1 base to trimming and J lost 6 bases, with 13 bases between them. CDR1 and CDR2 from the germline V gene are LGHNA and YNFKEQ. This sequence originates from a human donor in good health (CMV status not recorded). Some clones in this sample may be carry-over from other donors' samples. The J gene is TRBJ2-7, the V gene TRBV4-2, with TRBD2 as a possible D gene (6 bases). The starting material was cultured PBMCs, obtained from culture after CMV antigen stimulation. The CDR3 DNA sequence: TGTGCCAGCAGCCAAGTGTCTAGCGCGGGCGAGCAGTACTTC. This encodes CASSQVSSAGEQYF.